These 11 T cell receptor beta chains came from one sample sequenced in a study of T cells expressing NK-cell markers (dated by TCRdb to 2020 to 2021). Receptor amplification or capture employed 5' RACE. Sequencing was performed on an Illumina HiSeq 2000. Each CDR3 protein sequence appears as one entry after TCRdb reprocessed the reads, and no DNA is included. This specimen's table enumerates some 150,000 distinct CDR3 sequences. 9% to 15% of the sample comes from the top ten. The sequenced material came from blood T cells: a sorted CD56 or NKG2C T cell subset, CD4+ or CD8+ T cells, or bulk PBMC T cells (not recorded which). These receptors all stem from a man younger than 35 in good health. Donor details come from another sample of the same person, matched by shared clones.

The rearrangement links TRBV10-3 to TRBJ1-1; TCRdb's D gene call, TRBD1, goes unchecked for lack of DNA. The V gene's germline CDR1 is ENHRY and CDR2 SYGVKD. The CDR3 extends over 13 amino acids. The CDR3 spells CAISPGTDTEAFF.

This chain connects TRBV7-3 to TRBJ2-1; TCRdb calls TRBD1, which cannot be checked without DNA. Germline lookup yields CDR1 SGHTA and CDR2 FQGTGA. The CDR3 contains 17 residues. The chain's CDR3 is CASSLTVTGIPGNEQFF.

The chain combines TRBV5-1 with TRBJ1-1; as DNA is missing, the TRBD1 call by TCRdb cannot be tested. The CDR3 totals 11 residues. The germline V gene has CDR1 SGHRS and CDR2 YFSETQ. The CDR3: CASGNGREAFF.

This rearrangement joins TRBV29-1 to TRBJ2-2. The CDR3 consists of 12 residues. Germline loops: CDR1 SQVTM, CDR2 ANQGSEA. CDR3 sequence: CSVETNTGELFF.

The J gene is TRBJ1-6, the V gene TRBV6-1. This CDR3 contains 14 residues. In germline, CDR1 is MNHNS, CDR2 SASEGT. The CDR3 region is CASSETGYNSPLHF.

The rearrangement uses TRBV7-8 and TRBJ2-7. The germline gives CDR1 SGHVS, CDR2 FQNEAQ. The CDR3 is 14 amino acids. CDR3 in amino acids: CASRTPTGNYEQYF.

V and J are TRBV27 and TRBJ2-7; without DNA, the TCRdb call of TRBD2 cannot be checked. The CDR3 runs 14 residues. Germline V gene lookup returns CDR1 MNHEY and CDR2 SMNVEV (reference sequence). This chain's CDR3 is CASSPIAGFYEQYF.

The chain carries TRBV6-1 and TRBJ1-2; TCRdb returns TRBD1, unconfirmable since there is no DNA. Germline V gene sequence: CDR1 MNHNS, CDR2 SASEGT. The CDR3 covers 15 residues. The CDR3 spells CASSNRTGGYFGYTF.

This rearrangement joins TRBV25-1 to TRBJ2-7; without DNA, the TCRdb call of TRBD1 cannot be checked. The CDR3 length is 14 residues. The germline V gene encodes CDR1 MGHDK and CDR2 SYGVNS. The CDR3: CASTGQGTFYEQYF.

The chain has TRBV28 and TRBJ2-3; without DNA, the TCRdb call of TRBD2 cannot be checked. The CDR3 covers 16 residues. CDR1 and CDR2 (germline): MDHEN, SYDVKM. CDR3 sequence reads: CASSPIRATGTDTQYF.

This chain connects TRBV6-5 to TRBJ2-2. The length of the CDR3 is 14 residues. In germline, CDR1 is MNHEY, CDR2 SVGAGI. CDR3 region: CASSYRGSTGELFF.